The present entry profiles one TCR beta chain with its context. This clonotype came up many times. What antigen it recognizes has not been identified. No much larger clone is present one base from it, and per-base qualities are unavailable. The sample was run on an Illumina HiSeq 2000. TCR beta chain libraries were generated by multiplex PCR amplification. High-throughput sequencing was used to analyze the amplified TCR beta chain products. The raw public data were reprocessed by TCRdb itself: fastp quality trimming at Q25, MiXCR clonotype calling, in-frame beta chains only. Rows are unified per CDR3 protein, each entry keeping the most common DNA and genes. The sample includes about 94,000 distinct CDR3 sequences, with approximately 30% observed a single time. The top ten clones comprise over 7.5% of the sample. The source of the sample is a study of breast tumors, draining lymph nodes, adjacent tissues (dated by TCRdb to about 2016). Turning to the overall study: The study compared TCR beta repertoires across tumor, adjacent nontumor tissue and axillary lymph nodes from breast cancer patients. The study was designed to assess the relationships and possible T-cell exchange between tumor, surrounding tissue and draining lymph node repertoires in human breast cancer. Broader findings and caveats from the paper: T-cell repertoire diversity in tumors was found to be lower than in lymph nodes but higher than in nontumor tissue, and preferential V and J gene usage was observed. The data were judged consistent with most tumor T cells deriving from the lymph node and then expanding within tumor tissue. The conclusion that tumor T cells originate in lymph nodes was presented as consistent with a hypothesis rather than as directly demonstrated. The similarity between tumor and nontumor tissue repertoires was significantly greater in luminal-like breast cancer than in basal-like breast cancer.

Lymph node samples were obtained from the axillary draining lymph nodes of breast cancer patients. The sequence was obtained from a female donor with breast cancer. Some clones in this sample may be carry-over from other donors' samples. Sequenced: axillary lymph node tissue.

This receptor has the CDR3 CASQGGTGVYEQYF. The nucleotide sequence is given as TGTGCCAGCCAAGGCGGGACAGGGGTCTACGAGCAGTACTTC. The chain links TRBV6-1 with TRBJ2-7, and TRBD1 aligns with 10 junction nucleotides. CDR3 length: 14 amino acids, cysteine to phenylalanine. Of all the DNA, just the CDR3 is kept, 42 bases in frame from base 1. The germline V gene supplies CDR1 MNHNS and CDR2 SASEGT. Unmatched junction bases come to 7, with V trimmed by 8 bases and J by 3 bases.